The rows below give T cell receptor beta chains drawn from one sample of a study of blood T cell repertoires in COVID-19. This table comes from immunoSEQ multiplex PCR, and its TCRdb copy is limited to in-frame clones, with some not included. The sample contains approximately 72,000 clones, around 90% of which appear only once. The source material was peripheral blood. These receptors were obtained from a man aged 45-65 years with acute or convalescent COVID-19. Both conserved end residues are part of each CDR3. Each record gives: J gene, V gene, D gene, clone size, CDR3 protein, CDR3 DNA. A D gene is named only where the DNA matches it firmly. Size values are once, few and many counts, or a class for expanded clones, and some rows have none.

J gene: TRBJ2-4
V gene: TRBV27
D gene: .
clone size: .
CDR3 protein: CASSPGTLAKNIQYF
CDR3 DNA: TGTGCCAGCAGCCCCGGGACTTTAGCCAAAAACATTCAGTACTTC

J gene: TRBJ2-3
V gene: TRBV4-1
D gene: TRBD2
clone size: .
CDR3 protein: CASSLRGTSGGHTQYF
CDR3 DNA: TGCGCCAGCAGTCTCCGGGGGACTAGCGGGGGGCATACGCAGTATTTT

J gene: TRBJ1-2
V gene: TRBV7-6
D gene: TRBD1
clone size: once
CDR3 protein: CASSAAGQGNYGYTF
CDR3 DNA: TGTGCCAGCAGCGCCGCGGGACAGGGGAACTATGGCTACACCTTC

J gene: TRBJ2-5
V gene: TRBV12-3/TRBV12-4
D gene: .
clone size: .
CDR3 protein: CASSVGETQYF
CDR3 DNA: TGTGCCAGCAGCGTCGGAGAGACCCAGTACTTC

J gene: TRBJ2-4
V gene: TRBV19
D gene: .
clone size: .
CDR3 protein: CASTQRWNNLKNIQYF
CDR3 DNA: TGTGCCAGTACCCAGAGGTGGAACAACCTGAAAAACATTCAGTACTTC

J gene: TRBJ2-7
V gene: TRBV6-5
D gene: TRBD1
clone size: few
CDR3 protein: CASSYSPQGASYEQYF
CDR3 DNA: TGTGCCAGCAGTTACTCTCCACAGGGGGCGTCCTACGAGCAGTACTTC

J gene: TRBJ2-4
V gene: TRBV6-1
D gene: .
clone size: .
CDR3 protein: CASSEQGTKNIQYF
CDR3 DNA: TGTGCCAGCAGTGAACAGGGGACCAAAAACATTCAGTACTTC

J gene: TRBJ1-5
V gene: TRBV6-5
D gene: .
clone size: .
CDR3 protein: CASSFGQHPNQPQHF
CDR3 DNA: TGTGCCAGCAGTTTCGGACAGCACCCTAATCAGCCCCAGCATTTT

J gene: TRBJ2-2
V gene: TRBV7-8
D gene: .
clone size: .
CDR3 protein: CASSLIGAFDTGELFF
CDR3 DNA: TGTGCCAGCAGCTTAATAGGGGCGTTCGACACCGGGGAGCTGTTTTTT

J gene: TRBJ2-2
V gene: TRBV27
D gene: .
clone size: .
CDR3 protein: CASTRVSTNTGELFF
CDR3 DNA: TGTGCCAGCACCAGGGTCTCAACGAACACCGGGGAGCTGTTTTTT

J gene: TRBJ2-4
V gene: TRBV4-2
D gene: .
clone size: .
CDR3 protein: CASSQAGLIGDDIQYF
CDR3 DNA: TGTGCCAGCAGCCAGGCGGGGTTAATCGGGGACGACATTCAGTACTTC

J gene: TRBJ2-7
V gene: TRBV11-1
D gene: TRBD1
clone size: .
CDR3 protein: CASSLTGDVYEQYF
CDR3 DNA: TGTGCCAGCAGCTTGACAGGGGATGTCTACGAGCAGTACTTC

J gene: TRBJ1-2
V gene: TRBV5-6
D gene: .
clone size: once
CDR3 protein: CASSVAGQGRLTINYGYTF
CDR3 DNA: TGTGCCAGCAGCGTGGCGGGGCAGGGGCGATTGACAATTAACTATGGCTACACCTTC

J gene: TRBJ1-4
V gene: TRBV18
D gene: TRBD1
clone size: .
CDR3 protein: CASSPGQNEHEKLFF
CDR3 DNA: TGTGCCAGCTCACCGGGACAGAACGAGCATGAAAAACTGTTTTTT

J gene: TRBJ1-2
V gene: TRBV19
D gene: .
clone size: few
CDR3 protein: CASSPTPRDGYTF
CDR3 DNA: TGTGCCAGTAGTCCCACGCCGCGAGATGGCTACACCTTC

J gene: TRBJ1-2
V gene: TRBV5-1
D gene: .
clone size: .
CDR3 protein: CASSFLAANYGYTF
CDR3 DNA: TGCGCCAGCAGTTTTTTAGCAGCGAACTATGGCTACACCTTC

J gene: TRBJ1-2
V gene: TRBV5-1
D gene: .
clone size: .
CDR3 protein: CASSLVQAGYGYTF
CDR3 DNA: TGCGCCAGCAGCTTGGTGCAGGCGGGCTATGGCTACACCTTC

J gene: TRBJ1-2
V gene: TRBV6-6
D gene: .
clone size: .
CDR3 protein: CASSASTVDGYTF
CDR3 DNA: TGTGCCAGCAGTGCGTCGACAGTGGATGGCTACACCTTC

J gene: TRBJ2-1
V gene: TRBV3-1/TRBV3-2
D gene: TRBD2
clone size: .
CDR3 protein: CASSPLASGGTDEQFF
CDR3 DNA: TGTGCCAGCAGCCCCCTTGCTAGCGGGGGAACCGATGAGCAGTTCTTC

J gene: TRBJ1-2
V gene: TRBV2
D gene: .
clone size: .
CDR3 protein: CASSGPYYGYTF
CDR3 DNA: TGTGCCAGCAGTGGGCCATACTATGGCTACACCTTC

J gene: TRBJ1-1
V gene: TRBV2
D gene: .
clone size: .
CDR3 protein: CASTTGNTEAFF
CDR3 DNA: TGTGCCAGCACCACAGGGAACACTGAAGCTTTCTTT

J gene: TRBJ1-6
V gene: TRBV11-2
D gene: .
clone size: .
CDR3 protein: CASSFGHNNSPLHF
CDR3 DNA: TGTGCCAGCAGCTTCGGACACAATAATTCACCCCTCCACTTT

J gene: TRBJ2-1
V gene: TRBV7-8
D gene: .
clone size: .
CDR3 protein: CASSLDEQGREQFF
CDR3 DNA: TGTGCCAGCAGCTTAGACGAACAGGGTAGGGAGCAGTTCTTC

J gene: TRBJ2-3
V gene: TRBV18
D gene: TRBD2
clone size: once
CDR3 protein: CASSPRRAGGTDTQYF
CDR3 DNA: TGTGCCAGCTCCCCCCGGCGTGCGGGGGGGACAGATACGCAGTATTTT

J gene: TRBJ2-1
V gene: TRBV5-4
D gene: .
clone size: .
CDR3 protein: CASSTKVGGANEQFF
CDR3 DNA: TGTGCCAGCAGTACCAAAGTGGGGGGGGCCAATGAGCAGTTCTTC

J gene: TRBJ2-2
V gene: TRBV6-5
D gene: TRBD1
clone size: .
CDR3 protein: CASRTGDGELFF
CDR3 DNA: TGTGCCAGCAGGACAGGGGACGGGGAGCTGTTTTTT

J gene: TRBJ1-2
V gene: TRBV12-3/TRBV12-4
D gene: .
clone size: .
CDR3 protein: CASLGAGSGYTF
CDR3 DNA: TGTGCCAGCCTGGGGGCAGGCAGCGGCTACACCTTC

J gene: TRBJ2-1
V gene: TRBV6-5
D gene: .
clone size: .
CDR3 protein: CASRKAGYNEQFF
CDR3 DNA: TGTGCCAGCAGGAAGGCAGGGTACAATGAGCAGTTCTTC

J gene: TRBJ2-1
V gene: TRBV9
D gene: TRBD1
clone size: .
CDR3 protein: CASSATGGNEQFF
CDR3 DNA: TGTGCCAGCAGCGCAACAGGGGGGAATGAGCAGTTCTTC

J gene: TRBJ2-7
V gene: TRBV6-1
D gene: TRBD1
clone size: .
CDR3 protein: CASSEWTGPSYEQYF
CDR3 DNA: TGTGCCAGCAGTGAATGGACAGGCCCATCCTACGAGCAGTACTTC

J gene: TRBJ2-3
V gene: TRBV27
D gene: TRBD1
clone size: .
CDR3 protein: CASSLDRGGSTDTQYF
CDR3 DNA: TGTGCCAGCAGCTTGGACAGGGGTGGGAGTACAGATACGCAGTATTTT